Below are 22 T cell receptor beta chains sequenced from a single sample in a study of vaccination effects on CD4 cells after COVID-19. Following a roughly 11-day culture, CD4+ T cells were purified. Here immunoSEQ multiplex PCR was the method, and the copy in TCRdb shows in-frame clones only, minus some. Here the sample spans about 64,000 clones, about 69% being singletons. Antigen specificity for these receptors is unknown. This specimen was CD4+ T cells from PBMCs cultured without peptide, taken before COVID-19 vaccination. Receptors originate from a human donor who had a prior SARS-CoV-2 infection.

CDR3 loop: CASSVDIYSYEQYF. The CDR3 coding sequence is TGTGCCAGCAGCGTAGACATATACTCCTACGAGCAGTACTTC. The chain uses TRBV9 and TRBJ2-7; no reliable D call. This CDR3 contains 14 residues. Germline lookup yields CDR1 SGDLS and CDR2 YYNGEE. Trimming cost V 0 bases and J 0 bases, with 7 bases left between them.

The chain is built from TRBV5-4 and TRBJ1-1, with TRBD1 as a possible D gene (5 bases). V was clipped by 0 bases and J by 0 bases, with 9 bases between them. The CDR3 consists of 15 residues. Looked up from germline, CDR1 is SGHNT and CDR2 is YYREEE (reference sequence). CDR3 sequence reads: CASSLGGVMNTEAFF. CDR3 bases: TGTGCCAGCAGCTTGGGGGGCGTGATGAACACTGAAGCTTTCTTT.

The chain combines TRBV7-2 with TRBJ2-1; perhaps D is TRBD1 or TRBD2 (5 bases each). Germline CDR1 is SGHTA and CDR2 is FQGNSA. Trimming removed 1 base from V and 3 bases from J, with 10 bases in between. The CDR3 consists of 15 residues. The CDR3 sequence: CASSLGGNSYNEQFF. The CDR3 nucleotides read TGTGCCAGCAGCTTAGGGGGGAATAGCTACAATGAGCAGTTCTTC.

CDR3 residues: CASSDRVAFF. For the CDR3, the DNA is TGTGCCAGCAGTGACAGGGTTGCTTTCTTT. The rearrangement uses TRBV6-6 and TRBJ1-1; 7 nucleotides agree with TRBD1. With 5 bases clipped from V and 11 bases from J, the junction kept 2 bases outside the gene matches. This CDR3 has 10 amino acids. Germline-derived CDR1 and CDR2 are MNHNY and SVGAGI (reference sequence).

This sequence joins TRBV2 and TRBJ2-5; D is uncertain. The germline V and J ends were trimmed by 2 bases and 5 bases, with 12 bases remaining between them. The germline gives CDR1 SNHLY, CDR2 FYNNEI. The CDR3 consists of 14 residues. The CDR3 reads CASSETFQTETQYF. CDR3 DNA: TGTGCCAGCAGTGAAACCTTTCAGACGGAGACCCAGTACTTC. Variable domain in full (rest from reference TRBV2 and TRBJ2-5): EPEVTQTPSHQVTQMGQEVILRCVPISNHLYFYWYRQILGQKVEFLVSFYNNEISEKSEIFDDQFSVERPDGSNFTLKIRSTKLEDSAMYFCASSETFQTETQYFGPGTRLLVL.

The CDR3 sequence is CASSQYRGGTGELFF. The CDR3, as DNA: TGTGCCAGCAGCCAATACAGGGGAGGGACCGGGGAGCTGTTTTTT. The chain links TRBV11-3 to TRBJ2-2; D tentatively fits TRBD1 or TRBD2 (7 bases each). CDR3 length: 15 residues. Germline loops: CDR1 SGHNT, CDR2 YENEEA. The V end lost 5 bases, the J end lost 5 bases, and 15 bases lay between the germline ends.

The V gene is TRBV4-3, the J gene TRBJ1-4; unclear D gene. Per the germline V gene, CDR1 is LGHNA and CDR2 is YSLEER. CDR3 length: 15 amino acids. Deletions cut 3 bases from V and 7 bases from J, with 15 bases between. CDR3 protein: CASSHRVGEGEKLFF. The CDR3, as DNA: TGCGCCAGCAGCCACCGAGTGGGCGAGGGTGAAAAACTGTTTTTT.

The chain links TRBV4-3 to TRBJ2-6; TRBD2 aligns across 12 bases. From germline, CDR1 is LGHNA and CDR2 YSLEER. There are 18 residues in the CDR3. Germline trimming cut 3 bases from V and 4 bases from J; bases unmatched to any gene: 7. CDR3 DNA sequence: TGCGCCAGCAGCCAGAAGCTAGCGGGAGGGGAAGGGGCCAACGTCCTGACTTTC. This gives the protein CASSQKLAGGEGANVLTF.

The chain links TRBV18 to TRBJ2-1; 8 bases map to TRBD2. Germline values: CDR1 KGHSH, CDR2 LQKENI. J gave up 0 bases and V 3 bases, and 16 bases lay outside the gene matches. The CDR3 covers 20 residues. This CDR3 reads CASSPRGGLAGVSSYNEQFF. The CDR3 DNA reads TGTGCCAGCTCACCCCGTGGCGGCCTAGCGGGCGTCAGCTCCTACAATGAGCAGTTCTTC. Full variable domain (missing parts from reference TRBV18 and TRBJ2-1): NAGVMQNPRHLVRRRGQEARLRCSPMKGHSHVYWYRQLPEEGLKFMVYLQKENIIDESGMPKERFSAEFPKEGPSILRIQQVVRGDSAAYFCASSPRGGLAGVSSYNEQFFGPGTRLTVL.

This clone was seen only once. V is TRBV5-1 and J is TRBJ2-3; D gene ambiguous. V was cut by 0 bases and J by 4 bases, with 9 bases left in between. This CDR3 comprises 14 residues. Germline values: CDR1 SGHRS, CDR2 YFSETQ. For the CDR3, the DNA is TGCGCCAGCAGCTTGGGATGGGATTCAGATACGCAGTATTTT. This sequence encodes CASSLGWDSDTQYF.

There are a few counts of this clone. This rearrangement joins TRBV30 to TRBJ2-7; D is possibly TRBD2 (6 bases). Germline V gene sequence: CDR1 GTSNPN, CDR2 SVGIG (reference sequence). The CDR3 is 15 amino acids. The V gene lost 0 bases and the J gene lost 5 bases, with 17 bases spanning the gap. The CDR3, as DNA: TGTGCCTGGAGTGTTCCCCGAAGGGGAGGCGACGAGCAGTACTTC. The encoded protein is CAWSVPRRGGDEQYF.

This clone showed up just a few times. The chain carries TRBV19 and TRBJ1-2; tentative D call: TRBD1 (5 bases). Trimming stripped 3 bases from V and 2 bases from J, with 7 bases between. Germline-derived CDR1 and CDR2 are LNHDA and SQIVND (reference sequence). The CDR3 is 13 amino acids. Here the CDR3 DNA reads TGTGCCAGTAGTATGCGACAGAACTATGGCTACACCTTC. As protein: CASSMRQNYGYTF.

The chain carries TRBV4-2 and TRBJ2-1; D is undetermined. The CDR3 covers 16 residues. The V end was cut by 1 base, the J end by 0 bases, with 10 bases between. CDR1 is LGHNA, CDR2 YNFKEQ, per germline. CDR3 DNA sequence: TGTGCCAGCAGCCAAGGGACGGCCGACTCCTACAATGAGCAGTTCTTC. Translating gives CASSQGTADSYNEQFF.

The chain links TRBV7-9 to TRBJ2-5; 13 bases align to TRBD2. Germline V gene lookup returns CDR1 SEHNR and CDR2 FQNEAQ (reference sequence). With 4 bases clipped from V and 7 bases from J, the junction kept 6 bases outside the gene matches. This CDR3 has 15 residues. The CDR3 DNA reads TGTGCCAGCAGCTGGGAAACTAGCGGGGGGGGGACCCAGTACTTC. Amino acids: CASSWETSGGGTQYF.

This chain connects TRBV3-1 (or the pseudogene TRBV3-2) to TRBJ2-3, with D possibly being TRBD1 (5 bases). The V gene's germline CDR1 is LGHDT and CDR2 YNNKEL (reference sequence). The CDR3 extends over 13 amino acids. Trimming cost V 2 bases and J 6 bases, with 9 bases left between them. CDR3 in amino acids: CASSQRGGDTQYF. In nucleotides, the CDR3 is TGTGCCAGCAGCCAAAGGGGTGGGGATACGCAGTATTTT.

The chain employs TRBV5-1 and TRBJ2-2; 8 nucleotides match TRBD1. V was clipped by 10 bases and J by 0 bases; unmatched bases: 5. Germline V gene data show CDR1 as SGHRS and CDR2 as YFSETQ. The CDR3 has 14 amino acids. CDR3 sequence: CASGGSTNTGELFF. CDR3 nucleotides: TGCGCCTCAGGGGGCTCGACGAACACCGGGGAGCTGTTTTTT.

The chain employs TRBV11-2 and TRBJ2-5; TRBD2 matches at 11 bases. J lost 2 bases, V lost 4 bases, and 3 bases had no gene match. CDR3 length: 15 residues. The germline CDR1 and CDR2 sequences are SGHAT and FQNNGV. The CDR3: CASSSTSGEQETQYF. The CDR3 DNA sequence: TGTGCCAGCAGCTCGACTAGCGGGGAACAAGAGACCCAGTACTTC.

The chain links TRBV10-3 to TRBJ2-2, with D possibly matching TRBD1 (6 bases). There are 15 residues in the CDR3. The V and J ends lost 11 bases and 2 bases respectively, with 18 bases between them. Per the germline V gene, CDR1 is ENHRY and CDR2 is SYGVKD. CDR3 in DNA: TGTGCCCTAAGGACAGTTGGGGAAAACACCGGGGAGCTGTTTTTT. This gives the protein CALRTVGENTGELFF.

The J gene is TRBJ2-3, the V gene TRBV9; tentatively, D is TRBD2 (5 bases). The V end lost 0 bases, the J end lost 1 base, and 9 bases lay between the germline ends. Germline loops: CDR1 SGDLS, CDR2 YYNGEE. The CDR3 has 15 residues. CDR3 DNA: TGTGCCAGCAGCGTAGGGGCTAGCCGCACAGATACGCAGTATTTT. Translation: CASSVGASRTDTQYF.

The chain employs TRBV6-2 or TRBV6-3 and TRBJ2-2; D is perhaps TRBD1 or TRBD2 (5 bases each). Per the germline V gene, CDR1 is MNHEY and CDR2 is SVGEGT. The CDR3 has 15 residues. Trimming left V 5 bases short and J 4 bases short, with 14 bases between. DNA for the CDR3: TGTGCCAGCAGTCGCTCTGGGGGTATCACCGGGGAGCTGTTTTTT. It is translated as CASSRSGGITGELFF.

This clone was found a few times. The V and J genes are TRBV19 and TRBJ1-5; no clear D. The V gene lost 0 bases and the J gene lost 1 base, with 4 bases spanning the gap. Germline CDR1 is LNHDA and CDR2 is SQIVND (reference sequence). The CDR3 spans 14 residues. The CDR3 DNA follows: TGTGCCAGTAGTATAGAAAGCAGCAATCAGCCCCAGCATTTT. Encoded protein: CASSIESSNQPQHF. Complete variable domain (other parts from reference TRBV19 and TRBJ1-5): DGGITQSPKYLFRKEGQNVTLSCEQNLNHDAMYWYRQDPGQGLRLIYYSQIVNDFQKGDIAEGYSVSREKKESFPLTVTSAQKNPTAFYLCASSIESSNQPQHFGDGTRLSIL.

In its sample, this clone was seen a few times. This chain links TRBV3-1 (or the pseudogene TRBV3-2) with TRBJ2-3, with TRBD1 as a possible D gene (6 bases). Germline CDR1 and CDR2: LGHDT and YNNKEL (reference sequence). Between the trimmed V and J ends, which lost 0 bases and 9 bases, there was a span of 10 bases. The length of the CDR3 is 13 residues. The CDR3 DNA sequence: TGTGCCAGCAGCCAAGACAGGGGATTGACGCAGTATTTT. Its translation is CASSQDRGLTQYF.